These T cell receptor beta chains were read from a single sample in a study of blood T cell repertoires in COVID-19. Profiled with immunoSEQ multiplex PCR; TCRdb holds only in-frame clones, not every one. The data contain around 270,000 clones, approximately 86% of them seen just once; the ten biggest clones take up approximately 5.3%. The sample taken for sequencing was peripheral blood. The receptor source for this set is a woman aged 55-70 years with COVID-19, enrolled during active disease. Each CDR3 is given with its conserved first and last residue. D genes are given only for firm matches. Expanded clones get a size class; other rows say once, few or many, or leave the size out.

size,D,J,V,CDR3,DNA
NA,TRBD2,TRBJ2-3,TRBV14,CASSHTAGIVDTQYF,TGTGCCAGCAGCCATACAGCGGGGATCGTAGATACGCAGTATTTT
NA,NA,TRBJ2-3,TRBV30,CAWSLRQSTDTQYF,TGTGCCTGGAGTCTCAGACAAAGCACAGATACGCAGTATTTT
NA,TRBD1,TRBJ2-7,TRBV27,CASRPMRTGPYEQYF,TGTGCCAGCAGGCCCATGCGGACAGGCCCCTACGAGCAGTACTTC
NA,NA,TRBJ2-1,TRBV5-4,CATSPPKGSQSGQFF,TGTGCCACCTCTCCACCAAAGGGCTCCCAAAGCGGGCAGTTCTTC
once,TRBD1,TRBJ1-2,TRBV27,CASSRTGGGTQYNYGYTF,TGTGCCAGCAGCCGGACAGGGGGCGGAACCCAATATAACTATGGCTACACCTTC
NA,TRBD2,TRBJ2-1,TRBV4-2,CASSQGTSGGYNEQFF,TGTGCCAGCAGCCAAGGGACTAGCGGGGGTTACAATGAGCAGTTCTTC
NA,NA,TRBJ2-3,TRBV5-1,CASSLAGDTQYF,TGCGCCAGCAGCTTGGCCGGGGATACGCAGTATTTT
NA,TRBD1,TRBJ2-1,TRBV15,CATSRTGFGNYNEQFF,TGTGCCACCAGCCGGACAGGGTTTGGCAACTACAATGAGCAGTTCTTC
NA,TRBD1,TRBJ2-1,TRBV10-3,CAISESPGGENEQFF,TGTGCCATCAGTGAGTCGCCAGGGGGCGAAAATGAGCAGTTCTTC
few,TRBD2,TRBJ2-1,TRBV5-4,CASTKGLAGSSYNEQFF,TGTGCCAGCACCAAAGGACTAGCGGGAAGCTCCTACAATGAGCAGTTCTTC
NA,NA,TRBJ1-4,TRBV4-3,CASSQDAGWGGKLFF,TGCGCCAGCAGCCAAGACGCGGGTTGGGGGGGAAAACTGTTTTTT
NA,NA,TRBJ1-2,TRBV7-2,CASSLKQGAYGYTF,TGTGCCAGCAGCTTAAAACAGGGAGCCTATGGCTACACCTTC
once,TRBD1,TRBJ1-5,TRBV5-1,CASSLGDRGNQPQHF,TGCGCCAGCAGCTTGGGGGACAGGGGCAATCAGCCCCAGCATTTT
few,NA,TRBJ1-3,TRBV6-5,CASSPSSSGNTIYF,TGTGCCAGCAGCCCATCGAGCTCTGGAAACACCATATATTTT
NA,NA,TRBJ1-1,TRBV28,CALGSGVTEAFF,TGTGCCCTTGGGTCGGGGGTTACTGAAGCTTTCTTT
NA,NA,TRBJ2-1,TRBV7-8,CASSSGGAGSDEQFF,TGTGCCAGCAGCTCCGGGGGAGCCGGGAGTGATGAGCAGTTCTTC
NA,NA,TRBJ1-4,TRBV6-6,CASSPLHAPNEKLFF,TGTGCCAGCAGCCCACTACACGCCCCTAATGAAAAACTGTTTTTT
NA,NA,TRBJ2-7,TRBV7-8,CASSVDTSYEQYF,TGTGCCAGCAGCGTCGACACCTCCTACGAGCAGTACTTC
NA,NA,TRBJ2-2,TRBV12-3/TRBV12-4,CASQVSNTGELFF,TGTGCCAGCCAGGTGTCGAACACCGGGGAGCTGTTTTTT
NA,TRBD1,TRBJ2-7,TRBV24-1,CATSDAGQGAFYEQYF,TGTGCCACCAGTGATGCGGGACAGGGGGCATTTTACGAGCAGTACTTC
NA,TRBD2,TRBJ2-1,TRBV3-1/TRBV3-2,CASSQVLAGFVNEQFF,TGTGCCAGCAGCCAAGTGCTAGCGGGATTTGTGAATGAGCAGTTCTTC
NA,TRBD1,TRBJ1-2,TRBV24-1,CATSDPGTGNGYTF,TGTGCCACCAGTGATCCCGGGACAGGGAACGGCTACACCTTC
few,NA,TRBJ1-5,TRBV7-9,CASSGGGNQPQHF,TGTGCCAGCAGCGGGGGAGGTAATCAGCCCCAGCATTTT
NA,NA,TRBJ2-1,TRBV9,CASSVVGGSSYNEQFF,TGTGCCAGCAGCGTAGTGGGTGGGAGCTCCTACAATGAGCAGTTCTTC
few,NA,TRBJ2-2,TRBV21-1,CASRTQGGVKYTGELFF,TGTGCCAGCAGGACACAGGGAGGGGTGAAGTACACCGGGGAGCTGTTTTTT
NA,NA,TRBJ1-5,TRBV7-2,CASSLVPENQPQHF,TGTGCCAGCAGCTTAGTACCGGAGAATCAGCCCCAGCATTTT
NA,NA,TRBJ1-2,TRBV9,CASSPISTGFPNNYGYTF,TGTGCCAGCAGCCCTATTTCAACAGGTTTCCCAAATAACTATGGCTACACCTTC
NA,NA,TRBJ1-2,TRBV6-1,CASSENDRRGGYTF,TGTGCCAGCAGTGAAAATGACAGGAGAGGAGGCTACACCTTC
NA,TRBD1,TRBJ2-7,TRBV19,CASSTDRGTEQYF,TGTGCCAGTAGTACGGACAGGGGGACGGAGCAGTACTTC
NA,NA,TRBJ2-6,TRBV28,CASSLILLTGANVLTF,TGTGCCAGCAGCCTCATTCTTCTAACTGGGGCCAACGTCCTGACTTTC
NA,TRBD1,TRBJ1-1,TRBV30,CAWSGRDSDTEAFF,TGTGCCTGGAGTGGACGGGACAGTGACACTGAAGCTTTCTTT
NA,TRBD2,TRBJ2-7,TRBV10-2,CASGGTTYEQYF,TGCGCCAGCGGAGGGACTACTTACGAGCAGTACTTC
NA,TRBD1,TRBJ2-2,TRBV6-5,CASSSPWTGATGELFF,TGTGCCAGCAGTTCCCCTTGGACAGGGGCCACCGGGGAGCTGTTTTTT
NA,TRBD1,TRBJ2-2,TRBV28,CASRERGQGARELFF,TGTGCCAGCCGAGAGCGGGGACAGGGGGCCAGGGAGCTGTTTTTT
once,NA,TRBJ2-1,TRBV24-1,CATSDVDGSSYNEQFF,TGTGCCACCAGTGATGTTGACGGGAGCTCCTACAATGAGCAGTTCTTC
few,NA,TRBJ2-2,TRBV5-1,CASSQTAGTGELFF,TGCGCCAGCAGCCAAACCGCGGGGACCGGGGAGCTGTTTTTT
NA,TRBD1,TRBJ1-4,TRBV18,CASSSDGTGLEKLFF,TGTGCCAGCTCTTCAGACGGGACAGGGTTGGAAAAACTGTTTTTT
NA,NA,TRBJ1-2,TRBV18,CASSNIRVNYGYTF,TGTGCCAGCTCGAACATCAGGGTGAACTATGGCTACACCTTC
NA,NA,TRBJ2-1,TRBV9,CASSGAGIWSNEQFF,TGTGCCAGCAGCGGAGCGGGTATCTGGAGTAATGAGCAGTTCTTC
once,NA,TRBJ2-3,TRBV5-1,CASRSRRDTDTQYF,TGCGCCAGCAGGTCCCGGAGGGACACAGATACGCAGTATTTT
NA,NA,TRBJ2-5,TRBV7-6,CASSLPGTSKGETQYF,TGTGCCAGCAGCTTACCTGGGACATCAAAGGGGGAGACCCAGTACTTC
once,NA,TRBJ1-2,TRBV5-4,CASSLGGPYGTRNGYTF,TGTGCCAGCAGCTTGGGTGGGCCCTATGGGACACGAAATGGCTACACCTTC
few,NA,TRBJ1-1,TRBV4-1,CASSQEGAGTEAFF,TGCGCCAGCAGCCAAGAGGGGGCAGGGACTGAAGCTTTCTTT
NA,TRBD1,TRBJ1-5,TRBV5-1,CASSLAGTGTQPQHF,TGCGCCAGCAGCTTAGCCGGGACAGGGACTCAGCCCCAGCATTTT
NA,TRBD1,TRBJ1-5,TRBV28,CASSFPGTGLNQPQHF,TGTGCCAGCAGTTTTCCTGGGACAGGGCTCAATCAGCCCCAGCATTTT
NA,NA,TRBJ1-5,TRBV7-9,CASGQDQPQHF,TGTGCCAGCGGCCAGGATCAGCCCCAGCATTTT